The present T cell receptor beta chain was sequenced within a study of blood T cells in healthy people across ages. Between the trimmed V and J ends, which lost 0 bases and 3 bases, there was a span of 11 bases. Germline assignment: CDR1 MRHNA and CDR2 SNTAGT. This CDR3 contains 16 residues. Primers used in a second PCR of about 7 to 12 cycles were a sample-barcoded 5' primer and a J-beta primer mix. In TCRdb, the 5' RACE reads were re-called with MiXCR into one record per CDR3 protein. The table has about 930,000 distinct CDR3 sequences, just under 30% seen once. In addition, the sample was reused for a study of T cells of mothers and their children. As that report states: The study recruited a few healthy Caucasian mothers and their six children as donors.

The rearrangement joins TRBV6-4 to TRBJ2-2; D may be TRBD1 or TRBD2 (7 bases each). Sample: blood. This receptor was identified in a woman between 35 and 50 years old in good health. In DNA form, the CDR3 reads TGTGCCAGCAGTGACTCGACAGGGAGGGACACCGGGGAGCTGTTTTTT. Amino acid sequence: CASSDSTGRDTGELFF.